This TCR beta chain derives from a study of T cell repertoires in cytomegalovirus infection. Background on the study: Signatures in public TCR beta sequences pointed to both CMV infection and matching HLA type. Study-wide points: Totalled public TCR beta family frequency picked out people who carried CMV plus the relevant HLA. The response measured ex vivo was dominated by TCR beta clonotypes (HLA-C-restricted and CMV-specific).

This clonotype was observed a handful of times. Its antigen is undetermined. TCRdb re-called the reads with MiXCR, one entry per CDR3 protein. This sample has 300,000 to 400,000 distinct CDR3 sequences, with 15% to 20% found just once. This sequence was found in a human donor in good health (CMV status not recorded). Some clones in this sample may be carry-over from other donors' samples. What was sequenced was PBMCs.

The DNA for the CDR3 is TGCAGCGTTGAAGATCGTGGACAGGGGGCGACCGGGGAGCTGTTTTTT. As protein: CSVEDRGQGATGELFF. This chain uses TRBV29-1 with TRBJ2-2; 11 nucleotides agree with TRBD1. Germline CDR1 reads SQVTM; CDR2 reads ANQGSEA. J lost 5 bases, V lost 0 bases, and 5 bases had no gene match. CDR3 length: 16 residues.